This entry describes one T cell receptor beta chain. The antigen remains unidentified. This sample is drawn from a study of cytomegalovirus exposure and HLA in healthy donors. General study findings and limits: Association of under 20,000 TCR beta sequences with HLA alleles was found at 0.05 false discovery rate in a later analysis. It was approximately 160 TCR beta chains that were listed as cytomegalovirus-associated.

PCR involved 60 Vbeta and 13 Jbeta primers. Libraries were prepared by immunoSEQ multiplex PCR; TCRdb keeps only in-frame clonotypes and omits some of them. Of approximately 150,000 clones listed, 70% to 90% are singletons. The germline gives CDR1 SGHTA, CDR2 FQGNSA. This CDR3 spans 15 amino acids. V was shortened by 5 bases and J by 4 bases, with 16 bases between the two germline ends. This TCR was sampled from a man aged 30 to 45 in good health and CMV-seropositive. The chain joins TRBV7-2 to TRBJ2-3; tentatively, D is TRBD2 (5 bases). The sequenced sample was PBMCs. In DNA form, the CDR3 reads TGTGCCAGCAGCCTCAGTGGCCTAGCTTCAGATACGCAGTATTTT. This codes for CASSLSGLASDTQYF.